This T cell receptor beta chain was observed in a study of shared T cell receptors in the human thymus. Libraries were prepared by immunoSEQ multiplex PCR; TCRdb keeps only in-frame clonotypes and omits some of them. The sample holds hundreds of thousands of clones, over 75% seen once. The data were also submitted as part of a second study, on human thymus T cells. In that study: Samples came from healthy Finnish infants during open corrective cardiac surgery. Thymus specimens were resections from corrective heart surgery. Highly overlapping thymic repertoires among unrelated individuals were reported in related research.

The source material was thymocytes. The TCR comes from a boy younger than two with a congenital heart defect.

Written as DNA, the CDR3 is TGTGCCAGCAGCCAAATCGCAGGTTCTGCCTACGAGCAGTACTTC. Translation gives CASSQIAGSAYEQYF. This chain links TRBV14 with TRBJ2-7, with D uncertain. The CDR3 sequence is 15 residues long. The germline CDR1 and CDR2 sequences are SGHDN and FVKESK. Between the trimmed V and J ends, which lost 2 bases and 2 bases, there was a span of 13 bases.